The clone carrying this T cell receptor (beta chain) was counted a few times. The same CDR3 also results from other DNA sequences found in this sample. Trimming pared 0 bases from V and 1 base from J, leaving 7 bases between. The CDR3 extends over 15 amino acids. CDR1 is SGDLS and CDR2 is YYNGEE in the germline V gene. Researchers sorted participants into cohorts using their self-reported clinical history. Clones were read by immunoSEQ multiplex PCR, and TCRdb kept only the in-frame ones, dropping some. The table shows 200,000 or so clones, with around 81% occurring only once. The data are from a study of blood T cell repertoires in COVID-19. Study information: In each case, the material was cDNA or gDNA derived from T cells, B-cell-depleted T cells, or PBMCs.

The chain recombines TRBV9 with TRBJ2-2, with a weak D call TRBD2 (5 bases). Sequenced material: PBMCs or T cells enriched from blood (not recorded which). This TCR came from a man aged 35 to 55 who had recovered from COVID-19. CDR3: CASSVGTVNTGELFF. As DNA, the CDR3 is TGTGCCAGCAGCGTAGGGACTGTGAACACCGGGGAGCTGTTTTTT.